These 3 T cell receptor beta chains share one sample of origin, sequenced in a study of blood T cell repertoires in COVID-19. Assay used: immunoSEQ multiplex PCR; TCRdb lists only in-frame clones, some missing. The profile shows around 53,000 clones, 80% to 90% of them singletons. Specimen: peripheral blood. The receptors were sampled from a woman aged 60 to 75 with COVID-19, enrolled during active disease.

This chain links TRBV19 with TRBJ2-7, with 9 nucleotides matching TRBD1. CDR1 LNHDA and CDR2 SQIVND come from the germline V gene (reference sequence). With 6 bases clipped from V and 5 bases from J, the junction kept 5 bases outside the gene matches. The CDR3 runs 13 residues. CDR3 sequence (DNA): TGTGCCAGTAGCGACAGGGGGTTGAACGAGCAGTACTTC. Protein sequence: CASSDRGLNEQYF.

The genes are TRBV28 and TRBJ2-7; 9 nucleotides align to TRBD1. The junction had 14 bases not matched to a gene; V was cut back by 4 bases and J by 4 bases. The CDR3 consists of 17 residues. CDR1 and CDR2 from the germline V gene are MDHEN and SYDVKM. CDR3 protein: CASSSHGGQGRGYEQYF. The CDR3 DNA is TGTGCCAGCAGTTCCCACGGAGGACAGGGGAGGGGGTACGAGCAGTACTTC.

V usage is TRBV19 and J usage is TRBJ2-1; 7 bases fit TRBD1. Unmatched junction bases numbered 7, after V lost 8 bases and J lost 3 bases. Looked up from germline, CDR1 is LNHDA and CDR2 is SQIVND (reference sequence). The CDR3 loop spans 14 amino acids. CDR3 in amino acids: CASGGQANYNEQFF. In nucleotides, the CDR3 is TGTGCCAGTGGTGGACAGGCTAACTACAATGAGCAGTTCTTC.